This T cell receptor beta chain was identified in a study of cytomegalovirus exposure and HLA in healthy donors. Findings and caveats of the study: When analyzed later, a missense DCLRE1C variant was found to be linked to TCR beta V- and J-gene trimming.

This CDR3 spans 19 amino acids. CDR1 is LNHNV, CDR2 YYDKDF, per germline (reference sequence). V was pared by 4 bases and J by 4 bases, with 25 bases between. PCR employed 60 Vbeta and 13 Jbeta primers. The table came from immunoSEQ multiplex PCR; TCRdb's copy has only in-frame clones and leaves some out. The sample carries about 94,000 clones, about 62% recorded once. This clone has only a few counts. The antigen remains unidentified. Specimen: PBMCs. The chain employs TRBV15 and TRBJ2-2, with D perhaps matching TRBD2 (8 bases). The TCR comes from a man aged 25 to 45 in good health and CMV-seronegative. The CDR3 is CATSTTGTRTYRGTGELFF. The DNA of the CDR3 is TGTGCCACCAGCACAACCGGGACTAGGACCTACAGGGGCACCGGGGAGCTGTTTTTT. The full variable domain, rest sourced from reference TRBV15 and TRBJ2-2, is DAMVIQNPRYQVTQFGKPVTLSCSQTLNHNVMYWYQQKSSQAPKLLFHYYDKDFNNEADTPDNFQSRRPNTSFCFLDIRSPGLGDTAMYLCATSTTGTRTYRGTGELFFGEGSRLTVL.